The 29 T cell receptor beta chains reported below all come from one sample, sequenced in a study of T cells after posttransplantation cyclophosphamide. Here immunoSEQ multiplex PCR was the method, and the copy in TCRdb shows in-frame clones only, minus some. Here the sample spans 25,000 or so clones, about 83% being singletons. Input material: PBMCs. Receptor source: an older woman with a blood cancer, CMV-positive, and with a related stem cell donor.

The chain is built from TRBV14 and TRBJ1-1, with D maybe TRBD1 (6 bases). CDR3 length: 19 amino acids. V was pared by 0 bases and J by 1 base, with 21 bases between. CDR1 SGHDN and CDR2 FVKESK come from the germline V gene. CDR3 region: CASSQDLTGPMLGNTEAFF. The CDR3 DNA reads TGTGCCAGCAGCCAAGATCTGACAGGTCCGATGTTAGGGAACACTGAAGCTTTCTTT.

The rearrangement links TRBV5-6 to TRBJ2-2, with 8 bases matching TRBD2. Germline V gives CDR1 SGHDT, CDR2 YYEEEE. Trimming took 2 bases from V and 0 from J; bases not matched to a gene: 6. The CDR3 has 17 amino acids. The CDR3 DNA reads TGTGCCAGCAGCTTTCTGGGGGGACTAGCGAACACCGGGGAGCTGTTTTTT. Amino acids: CASSFLGGLANTGELFF.

V and J are TRBV2 and TRBJ2-7, with 9 nucleotides matching TRBD2. The CDR3 is 14 residues long. The germline CDR1 and CDR2 sequences are SNHLY and FYNNEI. The trim removed 4 bases at V and 2 bases at J, leaving 3 bases unmatched. The CDR3 is CASSGTSAAYEQYF. The CDR3 nucleotides are TGTGCCAGCAGTGGGACTAGCGCTGCCTACGAGCAGTACTTC.

The genes are TRBV25-1 and TRBJ2-1, with TRBD2 matching over 10 bases. The trim removed 7 bases at V and 4 bases at J, leaving 7 bases unmatched. This CDR3 comprises 15 residues. Germline V gene sequence: CDR1 MGHDK, CDR2 SYGVNS. The chain's CDR3 is CASTASGRTYNEQFF. CDR3 sequence (DNA): TGTGCCAGCACCGCTAGCGGGAGAACGTACAATGAGCAGTTCTTC.

The chain is built from TRBV14 and TRBJ2-7; TRBD2 matches at 10 bases. The germline gives CDR1 SGHDN, CDR2 FVKESK. Trimming removed 1 base from V and 4 bases from J; junction bases left unmatched: 7. CDR3 length: 16 amino acids. CDR3: CASSQGLAGELYEQYF. In nucleotides, the CDR3 is TGTGCCAGCAGCCAAGGCCTAGCGGGAGAGTTGTACGAGCAGTACTTC.

This chain links TRBV5-6 with TRBJ1-2, with 8 bases fitting TRBD1. V dropped 3 bases and J dropped 8; count of bases not matched to a gene: 6. Per germline, CDR1 SGHDT and CDR2 YYEEEE. CDR3 length equals 13 residues. Here the CDR3 reads CASSYQGAGGYTF. Here the CDR3 DNA reads TGTGCCAGCAGCTATCAGGGGGCTGGAGGCTACACCTTC.

The genes are TRBV5-1 and TRBJ2-1; 8 positions match TRBD2. The V segment lost 0 bases and the J segment 4 bases; nucleotides outside the gene matches: 3. Germline V lookup: CDR1 SGHRS, CDR2 YFSETQ. This CDR3 comprises 15 residues. The CDR3 region has the DNA TGCGCCAGCAGCTTGGGTAGCGGGACTTACAATGAGCAGTTCTTC. Protein product: CASSLGSGTYNEQFF.

The V and J genes are TRBV18 and TRBJ2-1; D call uncertain. The germline V gene has CDR1 KGHSH and CDR2 LQKENI. The CDR3 has 14 amino acids. The ends were cut back, 2 bases at V and 3 bases at J, with 8 bases in the middle. Written as DNA, the CDR3 is TGTGCCAGCTCACCAAGTCAGGTCTACAATGAGCAGTTCTTC. Amino acid sequence: CASSPSQVYNEQFF. Together with reference TRBV18 and TRBJ2-1, the CDR3 gives the full variable domain: NAGVMQNPRHLVRRRGQEARLRCSPMKGHSHVYWYRQLPEEGLKFMVYLQKENIIDESGMPKERFSAEFPKEGPSILRIQQVVRGDSAAYFCASSPSQVYNEQFFGPGTRLTVL.

This rearrangement joins TRBV10-1 to TRBJ1-3; D gene ambiguous. Trimming left V 6 bases short and J 0 bases short, with 15 bases between. CDR3 length: 16 amino acids. CDR1 and CDR2 (germline): WNHNN, SYGVQD (reference sequence). CDR3: CASSPAQINSGNTIYF. The CDR3 bases are TGCGCCAGCAGCCCTGCCCAGATCAACTCTGGAAACACCATATATTTT.

This chain links TRBV29-1 with TRBJ1-1, with 9 bases identical to TRBD1. Germline V gives CDR1 SQVTM, CDR2 ANQGSEA. The trim removed 6 bases at V and 3 bases at J, leaving 8 bases unmatched. The CDR3 loop spans 14 amino acids. CDR3 protein: CSVNRGLTDTEAFF. CDR3 nucleotides: TGCAGCGTAAACAGGGGGCTTACAGACACTGAAGCTTTCTTT. Drawing the rest from reference TRBV29-1 and TRBJ1-1, the complete variable domain is SAVISQKPSRDICQRGTSLTIQCQVDSQVTMMFWYRQQPGQSLTLIATANQGSEATYESGFVIDKFPISRPNLTFSTLTVSNMSPEDSSIYLCSVNRGLTDTEAFFGQGTRLTVV.

The chain links TRBV5-6 to TRBJ1-5; no firm D call. The length of the CDR3 is 13 residues. CDR1 is SGHDT and CDR2 is YYEEEE in the germline V gene. Trimming removed 1 base from V and 7 bases from J, with 9 bases in between. In DNA, the CDR3 is TGTGCCAGCAGCTTGTCAGGCACGCAGCCCCAGCATTTT. Protein sequence: CASSLSGTQPQHF.

This clone was found once. The rearrangement uses TRBV30 and TRBJ1-5, with D possibly matching TRBD1 (6 bases). This CDR3 is 13 amino acids long. From germline, CDR1 is GTSNPN and CDR2 SVGIG (reference sequence). Deletions cut 5 bases from V and 0 bases from J, with 8 bases between. CDR3 nucleotide sequence: TGTGCCTGGGCGGACAGTAGCAATCAGCCCCAGCATTTT. Its protein product is CAWADSSNQPQHF.

V and J are TRBV28 and TRBJ2-1; D remains ambiguous. The CDR3 consists of 11 residues. The germline CDR1 and CDR2 sequences are MDHEN and SYDVKM. V was clipped by 6 bases and J by 10 bases, with 10 bases between them. The CDR3: CASSPNREQFF. For the CDR3, the DNA is TGTGCCAGCAGCCCAAATCGGGAGCAGTTCTTC.

The chain recombines TRBV29-1 with TRBJ1-2; D call uncertain. This CDR3 spans 13 amino acids. Deletions cut 3 bases from V and 0 bases from J, with 8 bases between. CDR1 and CDR2 (germline): SQVTM, ANQGSEA. The CDR3 region is CSVDPLTNYGYTF. For the CDR3, the DNA is TGCAGCGTTGACCCACTAACTAACTATGGCTACACCTTC.

The chain employs TRBV4-1 and TRBJ2-7; possibly TRBD2 for D (5 bases). The CDR3 contains 14 residues. CDR1 and CDR2 from the germline V gene are MGHRA and YSYEKL. Trimming pared 3 bases from V and 7 bases from J, leaving 16 bases between. The CDR3 region has the DNA TGCGCCAGCAGCCAGTGGCCCCGGGGTGAGGAGCAGTACTTC. It specifies CASSQWPRGEEQYF.

The chain couples TRBV5-1 to TRBJ2-7; 11 nucleotides line up with TRBD2. The length of the CDR3 is 15 residues. The germline V gene encodes CDR1 SGHRS and CDR2 YFSETQ. V gave up 0 bases and J gave up 6 bases; unmatched junction bases: 5. CDR3 residues: CASSLVSSGRSEQYF. The CDR3, as DNA: TGCGCCAGCAGCTTGGTTTCTAGCGGGAGGTCCGAGCAGTACTTC.

The rearrangement links TRBV5-5 to TRBJ1-2; 9 positions agree with TRBD1. The CDR3 is 14 residues long. Germline lookup yields CDR1 SGHKS and CDR2 YYEKEE (reference sequence). V gave up 4 bases and J gave up 4 bases; unmatched junction bases: 5. The chain's CDR3 is CASSLTGGGYGYTF. The CDR3 coding sequence is TGTGCCAGCAGCCTAACAGGGGGCGGCTATGGCTACACCTTC.

The V and J genes are TRBV30 and TRBJ2-5; a weak D match, TRBD2 (6 bases). Germline loops: CDR1 GTSNPN, CDR2 SVGIG (reference sequence). V was pared by 5 bases and J by 5 bases, with 15 bases between. This CDR3 contains 13 residues. CDR3 in amino acids: CAWFEPGLETQYF. The CDR3 DNA sequence: TGTGCCTGGTTCGAGCCGGGACTCGAGACCCAGTACTTC.

The V call is TRBV23-1, the J call TRBJ2-5; 7 bases line up with TRBD2. Gene TRBJ2-7 matches the end of the DNA better, so the J call may be wrong. TRBV23-1 is flagged as an ORF with uncertain function. CDR3 length: 14 residues. In DNA, the CDR3 is TGCGCCAGCAGTGGGACTAAGGGACCCTACGAGCAGTACTTC. The encoded protein is CASSGTKGPYEQYF.

The chain combines TRBV12-2 with TRBJ1-1; whether TRBD1, the table's D call, matches the DNA was not checked. TRBV12-2 is marked as a pseudogene. The CDR3 extends over 16 amino acids. CDR3 in amino acids: CASRLAWTGTNTEAFF. In nucleotides, the CDR3 is TGTGCAAGTCGCTTAGCGTGGACAGGAACTAACACTGAAGCTTTCTTT.

The V gene is TRBV29-1, the J gene TRBJ1-2; D might be TRBD1 (5 bases). Germline V gene lookup returns CDR1 SQVTM and CDR2 ANQGSEA. The CDR3 contains 11 residues. As DNA, the CDR3 is TGCTCCGGGGGGATATCCTATGGCTACACCTTC. It yields the protein CSGGISYGYTF.

J is TRBJ1-3 and V is TRBV7-2; D is undetermined. CDR1 and CDR2 (germline): SGHTA, FQGNSA. The ends were cut back, 5 bases at V and 4 bases at J, with 12 bases in the middle. This CDR3 spans 14 amino acids. The CDR3 here is CASSVGISGNTIYF. In DNA, the CDR3 is TGTGCCAGCAGCGTCGGTATTTCAGGAAACACCATATATTTT.

This clone was seen a handful of times. This rearrangement joins TRBV15 to TRBJ2-2; TRBD2 matches 9 bases. Germline lookup yields CDR1 LNHNV and CDR2 YYDKDF (reference sequence). The CDR3 runs to 14 residues. J was trimmed by 7 bases and V by 0 bases; bases with no gene match: 0. The CDR3 DNA follows: TGTGCCACCAGCAGAGATAGCGGGGGCGGGGAGCTGTTTTTT. The encoded protein is CATSRDSGGGELFF. Together with reference TRBV15 and TRBJ2-2, the CDR3 gives the full variable domain: DAMVIQNPRYQVTQFGKPVTLSCSQTLNHNVMYWYQQKSSQAPKLLFHYYDKDFNNEADTPDNFQSRRPNTSFCFLDIRSPGLGDTAMYLCATSRDSGGGELFFGEGSRLTVL.

V usage is TRBV19 and J usage is TRBJ1-3; D possibly corresponds to TRBD1 (5 bases). This CDR3 comprises 14 residues. CDR1 and CDR2 (germline): LNHDA, SQIVND (reference sequence). V lost 8 bases, J lost 0 bases, and 11 bases lay in between. CDR3 nucleotides: TGTGCCAGTGGTCGGACATCCTCTGGAAACACCATATATTTT. This codes for CASGRTSSGNTIYF. Supplemented by reference TRBV19 and TRBJ1-3, the full variable domain reads DGGITQSPKYLFRKEGQNVTLSCEQNLNHDAMYWYRQDPGQGLRLIYYSQIVNDFQKGDIAEGYSVSREKKESFPLTVTSAQKNPTAFYLCASGRTSSGNTIYFGEGSWLTVV.

This clone was detected once. This chain uses TRBV30 with TRBJ2-3; 11 nucleotides align to TRBD2. Losses at the gene ends were 3 bases for V and 4 bases for J; bases not matched to a gene: 9. The CDR3 sequence is 16 residues long. Germline V gives CDR1 GTSNPN, CDR2 SVGIG (reference sequence). The CDR3 here is CAWRDILAGVADTQYF. Here the CDR3 DNA reads TGTGCCTGGAGGGACATACTAGCGGGAGTAGCAGATACGCAGTATTTT.

V usage is TRBV19 and J usage is TRBJ2-3; 9 bases map to TRBD1. Germline V CDR1 and CDR2: LNHDA, SQIVND (reference sequence). V was pared by 5 bases and J by 5 bases, with 5 bases of the junction left unmatched. There are 14 residues in the CDR3. In nucleotides, the CDR3 is TGTGCCAGTAGTTACAGGGGGCGCGAAGATACGCAGTATTTT. Amino acid sequence: CASSYRGREDTQYF.

There are a few counts of this clone. The chain joins TRBV2 to TRBJ1-3, with 9 bases aligning to TRBD1. J lost 4 bases, V lost 4 bases, and 5 bases had no gene match. CDR3 size: 15 residues. The germline V gene has CDR1 SNHLY and CDR2 FYNNEI. CDR3 bases: TGTGCCAGCAGTGGGGGACAGGGCCCAGGAAACACCATATATTTT. Translating it yields CASSGGQGPGNTIYF. Full variable domain (outside the CDR3, taken from reference TRBV2 and TRBJ1-3): EPEVTQTPSHQVTQMGQEVILRCVPISNHLYFYWYRQILGQKVEFLVSFYNNEISEKSEIFDDQFSVERPDGSNFTLKIRSTKLEDSAMYFCASSGGQGPGNTIYFGEGSWLTVV.

Comments on this clone: Relative to the germline gene, one junction end is altered; a read error may explain this. The rearrangement uses TRBV11-2 and TRBJ1-1; 12 bases map to TRBD1. CDR1 and CDR2 from the germline V gene are SGHAT and FQNNGV. The CDR3 length is 13 residues. The CDR3 sequence is CASSGTGGVFLLF. The CDR3 region has the DNA TGTGCCAGCTCGGGGACAGGGGGCGTTTTCTTGCTCTTT.

V gene TRBV5-1 combines with J gene TRBJ1-1, with 7 bases fitting TRBD1. The CDR3 is 15 residues long. CDR1 is SGHRS, CDR2 YFSETQ, per germline. Trimming at V came to 4 bases and at J to 1 base, leaving 7 bases not matched to a gene. The chain's CDR3 is CASSPRGQPNTEAFF. CDR3 nucleotides: TGCGCCAGCAGCCCAAGGGGACAGCCGAACACTGAAGCTTTCTTT.